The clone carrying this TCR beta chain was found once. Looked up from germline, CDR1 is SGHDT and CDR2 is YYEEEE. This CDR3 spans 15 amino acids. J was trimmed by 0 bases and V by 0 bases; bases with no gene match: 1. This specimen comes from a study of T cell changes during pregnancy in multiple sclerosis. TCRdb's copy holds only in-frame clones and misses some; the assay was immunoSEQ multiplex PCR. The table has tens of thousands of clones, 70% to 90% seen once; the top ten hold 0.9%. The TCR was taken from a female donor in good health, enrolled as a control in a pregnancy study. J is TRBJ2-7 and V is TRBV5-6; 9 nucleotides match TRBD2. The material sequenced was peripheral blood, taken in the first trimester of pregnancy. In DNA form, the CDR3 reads TGTGCCAGCAGCTTGGGACTAGCGGCCTCCTACGAGCAGTACTTC. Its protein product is CASSLGLAASYEQYF.